Each of the 20 T cell receptor beta chains below was sequenced from the same sample in a study of T cell repertoires in cytomegalovirus infection. TCRdb called the reads again in MiXCR, with one record for every CDR3 protein. Among some 270,000 distinct CDR3 sequences, around 20% were seen once, and the ten largest hold about 21%. These receptors are not linked to any known antigen. The material sequenced was cultured PBMCs, taken from culture after CMV antigen stimulation. The receptors were sampled from a human donor in good health (CMV status not recorded). Some clones in this sample may be carry-over from other donors' samples.

This clonotype showed up many times. The J gene is TRBJ2-3, the V gene TRBV7-2; a possible D gene is TRBD1 (5 bases). V was trimmed by 9 bases and J by 2 bases, leaving 15 bases between them. Germline V gene lookup returns CDR1 SGHTA and CDR2 FQGNSA. The CDR3 has 14 amino acids. CDR3 sequence reads: CASIRGSSTDTQYF. For the CDR3, the DNA is TGTGCCAGTATAAGGGGCAGTTCCACAGATACGCAGTATTTT. The whole variable domain, filled in from reference TRBV7-2 and TRBJ2-3, reads GAGVSQSPSNKVTEKGKDVELRCDPISGHTALYWYRQSLGQGLEFLIYFQGNSAPDKSGLPSDRFSAERTGGSVSTLTIQRTQQEDSAVYLCASIRGSSTDTQYFGPGTRLTVL.

CDR3 DNA: TGTGCCAGCAGTCGCGCAGGAAACACCATATATTTT. It is translated as CASSRAGNTIYF. V is TRBV12-3 or TRBV12-4 and J is TRBJ1-3, with no clear D. Deletions cut 5 bases from V and 4 bases from J, with 6 bases between. The CDR3 runs 12 residues.

This clonotype appeared many times. V usage is TRBV7-2 and J usage is TRBJ2-1; D gene ambiguous. The length of the CDR3 is 15 residues. Germline V gene data show CDR1 as SGHTA and CDR2 as FQGNSA. Trimming removed 1 base at V and 1 base at J, with 8 bases between. CDR3 loop: CASSLGRASYNEQFF. The CDR3 region has the DNA TGTGCCAGCAGCTTAGGAAGAGCGTCCTACAATGAGCAGTTCTTC.

This clonotype occurred many times. The rearrangement joins TRBV7-2 to TRBJ2-7; the D gene is possibly TRBD2 (6 bases). This CDR3 has 14 amino acids. The germline V and J ends were trimmed by 3 bases and 2 bases, with 11 bases remaining between them. Germline V CDR1 and CDR2: SGHTA, FQGNSA. CDR3 bases: TGTGCCAGCAGCTTCGGGGCGGGACCCTACGAGCAGTACTTC. It codes for CASSFGAGPYEQYF.

The CDR3 loop is CATSDFRADNEQFF. The CDR3 DNA reads as TGTGCCACCAGTGATTTTAGGGCAGACAATGAGCAGTTCTTC. The rearrangement links TRBV24-1 to TRBJ2-1; no reliable D call. CDR3 size: 14 residues. V was clipped by 1 base and J by 5 bases, with 8 bases between them. The germline V gene has CDR1 KGHDR and CDR2 SFDVKD.

J is TRBJ2-2 and V is TRBV7-3; no firm D call. V was trimmed by 3 bases and J by 5 bases, leaving 4 bases between them. This CDR3 spans 12 amino acids. The V gene's germline CDR1 is SGHTA and CDR2 FQGTGA. CDR3 sequence: CASSFITGELFF. The DNA for the CDR3 is TGTGCCAGCAGCTTTATTACCGGGGAGCTGTTTTTT. Looking up the rest from reference TRBV7-3 and TRBJ2-2 gives the full variable domain: GAGVSQTPSNKVTEKGKYVELRCDPISGHTALYWYRQSLGQGPEFLIYFQGTGAADDSGLPNDRFFAVRPEGSVSTLKIQRTERGDSAVYLCASSFITGELFFGEGSRLTVL.

This clonotype has a count of ten or more. V is TRBV7-2 and J is TRBJ1-6, with a tentative D call TRBD1 (5 bases). The V gene's germline CDR1 is SGHTA and CDR2 FQGNSA. The ends were cut back, 6 bases at V and 7 bases at J, with 13 bases in the middle. The CDR3 has 14 residues. The CDR3 DNA reads TGTGCCAGCAGTTGGGACGGGGGAAATTCACCCCTCCACTTT. Amino acids: CASSWDGGNSPLHF.

This clonotype was found a few times. This rearrangement joins TRBV19 to TRBJ2-4; TRBD2 matches at 12 bases. There are 19 residues in the CDR3. J lost 4 bases, V lost 3 bases, and 13 bases had no gene match. Germline CDR1 LNHDA, CDR2 SQIVND (reference sequence). CDR3 protein: CASSIWGAGLAGSKNIQYF. CDR3 DNA sequence: TGTGCCAGTAGTATCTGGGGGGCCGGACTAGCGGGATCGAAAAACATTCAGTACTTC.

V gene TRBV19 combines with J gene TRBJ2-3, with TRBD1 identical over 7 bases. This CDR3 region has 13 residues. V was pared by 7 bases and J by 3 bases, with 4 bases of the junction left unmatched. CDR1 is LNHDA and CDR2 is SQIVND in the germline V gene (reference sequence). The CDR3, as DNA: TGTGCCAGTACCCCGACAGGGACAGATACGCAGTATTTT. Protein: CASTPTGTDTQYF.

This clonotype has a handful of counts. The chain couples TRBV6-2 or TRBV6-3 to TRBJ2-7; D is perhaps TRBD1 (6 bases). The CDR3 runs 13 residues. Trimming removed 6 bases at V and 8 bases at J, with 17 bases between. CDR1 is MNHEY and CDR2 is SVGEGT in the germline V gene. The CDR3 DNA sequence: TGTGCCAGCAGCCCTAGAAAAACAGGGAAGCAGTACTTC. Its protein is CASSPRKTGKQYF.

V is TRBV5-6 and J is TRBJ1-3, with D uncertain. Trimming stripped 8 bases from V and 3 bases from J, with 18 bases between. Germline CDR1 and CDR2: SGHDT and YYEEEE. CDR3 length: 15 residues. CDR3 region: CARPRGMEYGNTIYF. The CDR3 nucleotides read TGTGCCAGGCCCCGCGGGATGGAATATGGAAACACCATATATTTT.

This clonotype was observed at least ten times. V and J are TRBV28 and TRBJ1-2, with a tentative D call TRBD1 (5 bases). In germline, CDR1 is MDHEN, CDR2 SYDVKM. Trimming left V 5 bases short and J 4 bases short, with 8 bases between. The CDR3 runs 12 residues. CDR3 bases: TGTGCCAGCAGTCCCGGGGGCTATGGCTACACCTTC. It codes for CASSPGGYGYTF.

J is TRBJ2-5 and V is TRBV3-1; 11 bases are a match to TRBD2. The ends lost 3 bases at V and 4 bases at J; junction bases unmatched: 7. This CDR3 contains 16 residues. Germline CDR1 reads LGHDT; CDR2 reads YNNKEL (reference sequence). The CDR3 loop is CASSHLSGRAGETQYF. The CDR3 DNA sequence: TGTGCCAGCAGCCATCTTAGCGGGAGGGCCGGAGAGACCCAGTACTTC.

The gene calls are TRBV4-3 and TRBJ1-6; a weak D match, TRBD1 (5 bases). Deletions cut 0 bases from V and 8 bases from J, with 11 bases between. Germline-derived CDR1 and CDR2 are LGHNA and YSLEER. The length of the CDR3 is 15 residues. The CDR3 bases are TGCGCCAGCAGCCAAGATACAGGAGTATATTCACCCCTCCACTTT. Encoded protein: CASSQDTGVYSPLHF.

V gene TRBV2 combines with J gene TRBJ2-7; tentatively, D is TRBD1 (5 bases). The CDR3 is 14 residues long. The germline gives CDR1 SNHLY, CDR2 FYNNEI. V lost 10 bases and J 2 bases, leaving 18 bases between the germline ends. The chain's CDR3 is CATTTAGLAYEQYV. The DNA of the CDR3 is TGTGCCACCACGACAGCAGGGCTCGCCTACGAGCAGTACGTC.

In its sample, this clonotype was seen a few times. V and J are TRBV7-9 and TRBJ2-3; 10 bases match TRBD2. The CDR3 runs to 20 residues. The germline gives CDR1 SEHNR, CDR2 FQNEAQ (reference sequence). V lost 5 bases, J lost 7 bases, and 24 bases stayed unmatched. The CDR3: CASSPQNLLLAGKERYTQYF. CDR3 DNA sequence: TGTGCCAGCAGCCCCCAGAATCTCCTACTAGCGGGAAAGGAACGATATACGCAGTATTTT. Drawing the rest from reference TRBV7-9 and TRBJ2-3, the complete variable domain is DTGVSQNPRHKITKRGQNVTFRCDPISEHNRLYWYRQTLGQGPEFLTYFQNEAQLEKSRLLSDRFSAERPKGSFSTLEIQRTEQGDSAMYLCASSPQNLLLAGKERYTQYFGPGTRLTVL.

This clonotype was counted a few times. The genes are TRBV7-9 and TRBJ2-1; a weak D match, TRBD2 (5 bases). The germline CDR1 and CDR2 sequences are SEHNR and FQNEAQ (reference sequence). This CDR3 contains 11 residues. Trimming removed 3 bases at V and 10 bases at J, with 7 bases between. Here the CDR3 reads CASSFGEEQFF. The CDR3 bases are TGTGCCAGCAGCTTCGGGGAAGAGCAGTTCTTC.

This clonotype was found a few times. CDR3 residues: CASRAGTGDSPLHF. The CDR3 DNA sequence: TGTGCCAGTAGAGCCGGGACAGGTGATTCACCCCTCCACTTT. The chain is built from TRBV19 and TRBJ1-6; 8 nucleotides line up with TRBD1. There are 14 residues in the CDR3. CDR1 LNHDA and CDR2 SQIVND come from the germline V gene (reference sequence). V lost 6 bases, J lost 8 bases, and 6 bases stayed unmatched. Variable domain in full (rest from reference TRBV19 and TRBJ1-6): DGGITQSPKYLFRKEGQNVTLSCEQNLNHDAMYWYRQDPGQGLRLIYYSQIVNDFQKGDIAEGYSVSREKKESFPLTVTSAQKNPTAFYLCASRAGTGDSPLHFGNGTRLTVT.

This clonotype has at least ten counts. This sequence joins TRBV12-3 or TRBV12-4 and TRBJ2-5, with 13 bases matching TRBD2. The J segment lost 7 bases and the V segment lost 4 bases, leaving 9 bases of the junction unmatched. This CDR3 region has 16 residues. The CDR3 loop is CASSSGLAGDLGTQYF. In DNA form, the CDR3 reads TGTGCCAGCAGTTCCGGACTAGCGGGAGATCTGGGGACCCAGTACTTC.

This clonotype was seen only a few times. The genes are TRBV7-9 and TRBJ1-5; 8 bases align to TRBD1. The length of the CDR3 is 16 residues. J gave up 4 bases and V 5 bases, and 10 bases lay outside the gene matches. In germline, CDR1 is SEHNR, CDR2 FQNEAQ (reference sequence). CDR3 nucleotides: TGTGCCAGCAGCCCAGAGACAGGGGCATGGAATCAGCCCCAGCATTTT. This translates into CASSPETGAWNQPQHF.